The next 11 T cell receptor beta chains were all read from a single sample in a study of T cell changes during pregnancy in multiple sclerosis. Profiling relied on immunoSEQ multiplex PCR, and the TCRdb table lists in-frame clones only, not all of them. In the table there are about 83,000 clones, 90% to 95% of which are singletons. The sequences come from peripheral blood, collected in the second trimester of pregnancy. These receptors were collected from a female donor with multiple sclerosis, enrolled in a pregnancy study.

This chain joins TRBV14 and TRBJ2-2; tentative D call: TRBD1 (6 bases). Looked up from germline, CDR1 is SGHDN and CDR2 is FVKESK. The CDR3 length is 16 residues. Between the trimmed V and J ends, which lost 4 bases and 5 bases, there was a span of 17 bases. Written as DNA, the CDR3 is TGTGCCAGCAGCCGGCTACAGGGTCTTGGGACCGGGGAGCTGTTTTTT. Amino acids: CASSRLQGLGTGELFF. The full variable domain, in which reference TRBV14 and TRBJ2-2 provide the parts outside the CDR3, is EAGVTQFPSHSVIEKGQTVTLRCDPISGHDNLYWYRRVMGKEIKFLLHFVKESKQDESGMPNNRFLAERTGGTYSTLKVQPAELEDSGVYFCASSRLQGLGTGELFFGEGSRLTVL.

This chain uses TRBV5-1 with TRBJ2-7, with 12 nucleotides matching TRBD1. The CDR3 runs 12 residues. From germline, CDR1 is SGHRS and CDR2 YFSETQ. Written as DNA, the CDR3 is TGCGCTTGCCGGGACAGGGGGCTTGAGCAGTACTTC. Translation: CACRDRGLEQYF.

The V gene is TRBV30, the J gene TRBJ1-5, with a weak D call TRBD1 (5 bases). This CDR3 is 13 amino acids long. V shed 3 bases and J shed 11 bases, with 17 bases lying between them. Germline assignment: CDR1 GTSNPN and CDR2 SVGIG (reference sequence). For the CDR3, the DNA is TGTGCCTGGAGCGGGGCTACTGGGGGGTCCCAGCATTTT. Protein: CAWSGATGGSQHF.

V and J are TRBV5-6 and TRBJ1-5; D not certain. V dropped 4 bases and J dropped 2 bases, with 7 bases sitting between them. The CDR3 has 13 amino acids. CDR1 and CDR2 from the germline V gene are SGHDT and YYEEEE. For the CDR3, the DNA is TGTGCCAGCAGCCCGGGAGGCAATCAGCCCCAGCATTTT. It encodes CASSPGGNQPQHF.

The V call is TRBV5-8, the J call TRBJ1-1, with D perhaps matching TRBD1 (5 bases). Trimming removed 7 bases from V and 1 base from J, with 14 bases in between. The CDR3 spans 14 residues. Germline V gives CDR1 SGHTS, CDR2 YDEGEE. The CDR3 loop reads CASGHRGWNTEAFF. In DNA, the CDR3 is TGTGCCAGCGGACATCGGGGGTGGAACACTGAAGCTTTCTTT.

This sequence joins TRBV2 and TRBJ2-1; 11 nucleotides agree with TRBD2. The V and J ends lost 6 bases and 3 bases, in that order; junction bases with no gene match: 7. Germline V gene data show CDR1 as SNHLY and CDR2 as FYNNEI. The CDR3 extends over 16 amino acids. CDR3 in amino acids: CASSDEGLAGYNEQFF. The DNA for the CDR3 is TGTGCCAGCAGCGACGAAGGACTAGCGGGCTACAATGAGCAGTTCTTC.

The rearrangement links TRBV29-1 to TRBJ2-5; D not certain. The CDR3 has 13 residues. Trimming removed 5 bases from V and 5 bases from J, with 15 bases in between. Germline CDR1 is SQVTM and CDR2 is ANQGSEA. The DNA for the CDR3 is TGCAGCGTTCCGAGAGTATTTTCGGAGACCCAGTACTTC. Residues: CSVPRVFSETQYF.

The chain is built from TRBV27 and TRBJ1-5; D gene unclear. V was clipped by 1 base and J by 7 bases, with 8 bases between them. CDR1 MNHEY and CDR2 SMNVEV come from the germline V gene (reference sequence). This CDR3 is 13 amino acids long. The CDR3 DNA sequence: TGTGCCAGCAGTTTATTCACGGGACAGCCCCAGCATTTT. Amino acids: CASSLFTGQPQHF.

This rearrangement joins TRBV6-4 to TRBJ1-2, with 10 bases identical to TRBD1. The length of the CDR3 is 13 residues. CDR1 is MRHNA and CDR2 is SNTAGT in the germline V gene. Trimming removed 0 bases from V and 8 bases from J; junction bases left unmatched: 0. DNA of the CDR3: TGTGCCAGCAGTGACTCGACAGGGGGCGGCTACACCTTC. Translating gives CASSDSTGGGYTF.

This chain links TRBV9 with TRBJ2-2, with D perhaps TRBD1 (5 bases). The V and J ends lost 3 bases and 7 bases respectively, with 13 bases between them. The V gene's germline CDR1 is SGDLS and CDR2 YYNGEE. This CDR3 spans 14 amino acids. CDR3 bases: TGTGCCAGCAGCGCCCATACAGGACGCGGGGAGCTGTTTTTT. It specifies CASSAHTGRGELFF.

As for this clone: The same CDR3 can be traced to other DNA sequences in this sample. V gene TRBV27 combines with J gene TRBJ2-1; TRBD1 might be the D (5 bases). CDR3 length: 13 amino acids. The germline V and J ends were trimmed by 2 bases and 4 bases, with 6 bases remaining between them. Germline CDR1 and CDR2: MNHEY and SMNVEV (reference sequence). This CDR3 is CASSLRGYNEQFF. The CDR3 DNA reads TGTGCCAGCAGTTTAAGGGGATACAATGAGCAGTTCTTC.